The T cell receptor (beta chain) described here comes from a study of blood T cell repertoires in COVID-19. Overall study: Samples taken during acute and convalescent COVID-19 were collected in the United States, Italy and Spain. PBMCs, B-cell-depleted T cells, or T cells were the source of the cDNA or gDNA that made up the material.

In the study's own analysis: Scientists estimated how many nucleated cells there were by amplifying reference gene primers. Sequencing was performed with immunoSEQ multiplex PCR; in TCRdb, only in-frame clones are kept and a portion is missing. That table is the source of V, J and clone size, and D and trimming were worked out from the DNA. The top ten hold 0.65% to 0.9% of the sample, which has some 110,000 clones, over 70% seen once. With respect to this clone: Within the sample, other DNA sequences also encode this same CDR3.

The V end lost 4 bases, the J end lost 2 bases, and 12 bases lay between the germline ends. CDR3 length: 15 residues. Germline V gene lookup returns CDR1 SGDLS and CDR2 YYNGEE. The chain uses TRBV9 and TRBJ1-4; D remains unclear. The sequence derives from a woman in her seventies with acute or convalescent COVID-19. Specimen: peripheral blood. CDR3 in DNA: TGTGCCAGCAGCTCCCGAGAGGGCACTAATGAAAAACTGTTTTTT. Amino acid sequence: CASSSREGTNEKLFF.